Listed below are T cell receptor beta chains from one sample, sequenced in a study of T cell responses to AZD1222 COVID-19 vaccine. This table comes from immunoSEQ multiplex PCR, and its TCRdb copy is limited to in-frame clones, with some not included. The sample contains 99,000 or so clones, roughly 93% of which appear only once. This sample comprised peripheral blood, obtained on day 0 of AZD1222 vaccination. These TCRs come from an adult in good health. CDR3s include the opening cysteine and the closing phenylalanine or tryptophan. Each record gives: V gene, clone size, D gene, J gene, CDR3 protein, CDR3 DNA. A D gene is named only where the DNA matches it firmly. Clone size is stated in some rows and not others, as once, few, many or a class when expanded.

v_call: TRBV29-1
clone_size: -
d_call: -
j_call: TRBJ1-5
cdr3_aa: CSVALNSAQGPQHF
cdr3_nt: TGCAGCGTTGCCCTCAACAGTGCTCAAGGGCCCCAGCATTTT

v_call: TRBV5-6
clone_size: -
d_call: -
j_call: TRBJ1-1
cdr3_aa: CASSLVREVITEAFF
cdr3_nt: TGTGCCAGCAGCTTGGTGCGGGAAGTTATCACTGAAGCTTTCTTT

v_call: TRBV5-1
clone_size: -
d_call: -
j_call: TRBJ2-5
cdr3_aa: CASSFGNILETQYF
cdr3_nt: TGCGCCAGCAGCTTCGGGAACATTCTAGAGACCCAGTACTTC

v_call: TRBV7-9
clone_size: -
d_call: -
j_call: TRBJ1-1
cdr3_aa: CASSLAWLVGMNTEAFF
cdr3_nt: TGTGCCAGCAGCTTAGCATGGCTAGTGGGCATGAACACTGAAGCTTTCTTT

v_call: TRBV30
clone_size: -
d_call: -
j_call: TRBJ2-1
cdr3_aa: CAWSVRRLGEQFF
cdr3_nt: TGTGCCTGGAGTGTACGTAGGCTGGGTGAGCAGTTCTTC

v_call: TRBV7-2
clone_size: -
d_call: -
j_call: TRBJ1-4
cdr3_aa: CASSLVGRVINEKLFF
cdr3_nt: TGTGCCAGCAGCTTAGTGGGCAGGGTGATCAATGAAAAACTGTTTTTT

v_call: TRBV18
clone_size: -
d_call: -
j_call: TRBJ1-1
cdr3_aa: CASSPEGGRSEAFF
cdr3_nt: TGTGCCAGCTCCCCTGAGGGGGGGCGATCTGAAGCTTTCTTT

v_call: TRBV6-2/TRBV6-3
clone_size: -
d_call: -
j_call: TRBJ2-3
cdr3_aa: CASSQTTDTQYF
cdr3_nt: TGTGCCAGCAGCCAAACCACAGATACGCAGTATTTT

v_call: TRBV7-9
clone_size: -
d_call: -
j_call: TRBJ1-4
cdr3_aa: CASSSYRDTAEKLFF
cdr3_nt: TGTGCCAGCAGCTCCTACAGGGACACGGCGGAAAAACTGTTTTTT

v_call: TRBV28
clone_size: -
d_call: -
j_call: TRBJ2-3
cdr3_aa: CASSFIDTQYF
cdr3_nt: TGTGCCAGCAGTTTCATAGATACGCAGTATTTT

v_call: TRBV6-2/TRBV6-3
clone_size: -
d_call: -
j_call: TRBJ2-6
cdr3_aa: CASSYGGSGANVLTF
cdr3_nt: TGTGCCAGCAGTTACGGCGGGTCTGGGGCCAACGTCCTGACTTTC

v_call: TRBV27
clone_size: -
d_call: TRBD1
j_call: TRBJ1-6
cdr3_aa: CASRYRGEDNSPLHF
cdr3_nt: TGTGCCAGCAGATACAGGGGTGAGGATAATTCACCCCTCCACTTT

v_call: TRBV9
clone_size: -
d_call: TRBD2
j_call: TRBJ2-7
cdr3_aa: CASSAGTSGYEQYF
cdr3_nt: TGTGCCAGCAGCGCCGGGACTAGCGGGTACGAGCAGTACTTC

v_call: TRBV3-1/TRBV3-2
clone_size: -
d_call: TRBD1
j_call: TRBJ1-1
cdr3_aa: CASSHWDRGSNTEAFF
cdr3_nt: TGTGCCAGCAGCCATTGGGACAGGGGTTCGAACACTGAAGCTTTCTTT

v_call: TRBV11-3
clone_size: once
d_call: -
j_call: TRBJ2-7
cdr3_aa: CASSLTSSYEQYF
cdr3_nt: TGTGCCAGCAGCTTAACAAGCTCCTACGAGCAGTACTTC

v_call: TRBV5-1
clone_size: -
d_call: -
j_call: TRBJ2-7
cdr3_aa: CASSLEGSSYEQYF
cdr3_nt: TGCGCCAGCAGCTTGGAAGGGAGCTCCTACGAGCAGTACTTC

v_call: TRBV10-3
clone_size: few
d_call: TRBD2
j_call: TRBJ2-1
cdr3_aa: CAISERLAGELENEQFF
cdr3_nt: TGTGCCATCAGTGAGAGGTTAGCGGGAGAATTAGAAAATGAGCAGTTCTTC

v_call: TRBV6-6
clone_size: -
d_call: -
j_call: TRBJ2-3
cdr3_aa: CASVAGTTTDTQYF
cdr3_nt: TGTGCCAGTGTAGCTGGGACCACCACAGATACGCAGTATTTT

v_call: TRBV6-5
clone_size: -
d_call: -
j_call: TRBJ2-7
cdr3_aa: CASRRTATYEQYF
cdr3_nt: TGTGCCAGCAGGCGGACAGCGACCTACGAGCAGTACTTC

v_call: TRBV6-2/TRBV6-3
clone_size: -
d_call: -
j_call: TRBJ1-5
cdr3_aa: CASSYSFSFNSNQPQHF
cdr3_nt: TGTGCCAGCAGTTACTCTTTTAGCTTCAATAGCAATCAGCCCCAGCATTTT

v_call: TRBV5-1
clone_size: -
d_call: -
j_call: TRBJ2-1
cdr3_aa: CASSLVGGDNEQFF
cdr3_nt: TGCGCCAGCAGCTTGGTGGGGGGTGACAATGAGCAGTTCTTC

v_call: TRBV12-3/TRBV12-4
clone_size: -
d_call: -
j_call: TRBJ1-2
cdr3_aa: CASRTTWVDGYTF
cdr3_nt: TGTGCCAGCAGGACGACATGGGTGGATGGCTACACCTTC

v_call: TRBV5-1
clone_size: -
d_call: -
j_call: TRBJ1-2
cdr3_aa: CASSLDRVGGYTF
cdr3_nt: TGCGCCAGCAGCTTGGACAGGGTGGGTGGCTACACCTTC

v_call: TRBV15
clone_size: -
d_call: TRBD1
j_call: TRBJ1-2
cdr3_aa: CATSRDLGQGADGYTF
cdr3_nt: TGTGCCACCAGCAGAGATCTTGGACAGGGGGCAGATGGCTACACCTTC

v_call: TRBV5-1
clone_size: -
d_call: -
j_call: TRBJ2-7
cdr3_aa: CASSPRPQTYEQYF
cdr3_nt: TGCGCCAGCAGCCCTCGACCGCAAACCTACGAGCAGTACTTC

v_call: TRBV19
clone_size: -
d_call: -
j_call: TRBJ1-4
cdr3_aa: CASREGMGSSNEKLFF
cdr3_nt: TGTGCCAGTAGAGAGGGGATGGGGAGTTCTAATGAAAAACTGTTTTTT

v_call: TRBV5-1
clone_size: -
d_call: -
j_call: TRBJ2-1
cdr3_aa: CASSVGNADNEQFF
cdr3_nt: TGCGCCAGCAGCGTGGGGAATGCGGACAATGAGCAGTTCTTC

v_call: TRBV19
clone_size: -
d_call: -
j_call: TRBJ2-3
cdr3_aa: CASSPRGARDTQYF
cdr3_nt: TGTGCCAGTAGTCCCCGTGGGGCGAGGGATACGCAGTATTTT

v_call: TRBV5-4
clone_size: -
d_call: -
j_call: TRBJ2-7
cdr3_aa: CASSSYTSAEQYF
cdr3_nt: TGTGCCAGCAGCTCCTACACTTCGGCCGAGCAGTACTTC

v_call: TRBV7-9
clone_size: -
d_call: TRBD1
j_call: TRBJ2-1
cdr3_aa: CASRSDRVSHNEQFF
cdr3_nt: TGTGCCAGCAGGTCCGACAGGGTTTCCCACAATGAGCAGTTCTTC

v_call: TRBV27
clone_size: -
d_call: TRBD1
j_call: TRBJ2-7
cdr3_aa: CASSSSLTGYHEQYF
cdr3_nt: TGTGCCAGCAGTTCATCCCTGACAGGGTACCACGAGCAGTACTTC

v_call: TRBV6-4
clone_size: -
d_call: TRBD1
j_call: TRBJ1-1
cdr3_aa: CAGQGLNTEAFF
cdr3_nt: TGTGCCGGACAGGGGTTGAACACTGAAGCTTTCTTT

v_call: TRBV5-6
clone_size: -
d_call: -
j_call: TRBJ1-3
cdr3_aa: CASSVGNTIYF
cdr3_nt: TGTGCCAGCAGCGTTGGAAACACCATATATTTT

v_call: TRBV30
clone_size: -
d_call: -
j_call: TRBJ2-5
cdr3_aa: CAWSEQAETQYF
cdr3_nt: TGTGCCTGGAGTGAACAGGCAGAGACCCAGTACTTC

v_call: TRBV5-4
clone_size: -
d_call: TRBD2
j_call: TRBJ2-1
cdr3_aa: CASSLPPGLVLYNEQFF
cdr3_nt: TGTGCCAGCAGCTTGCCACCGGGACTAGTTCTCTACAATGAGCAGTTCTTC

v_call: TRBV4-3
clone_size: -
d_call: -
j_call: TRBJ2-1
cdr3_aa: CASSQVNPHEQFF
cdr3_nt: TGCGCCAGCAGCCAAGTGAACCCCCATGAGCAGTTCTTC

v_call: TRBV14
clone_size: -
d_call: -
j_call: TRBJ2-3
cdr3_aa: CASSPSGPTDTQYF
cdr3_nt: TGTGCCAGCAGCCCCAGCGGGCCCACAGATACGCAGTATTTT

v_call: TRBV7-9
clone_size: -
d_call: TRBD1
j_call: TRBJ2-3
cdr3_aa: CASSLMRQGITDTQYF
cdr3_nt: TGTGCCAGCAGCTTAATGAGACAGGGGATCACAGATACGCAGTATTTT

v_call: TRBV5-4
clone_size: -
d_call: -
j_call: TRBJ2-7
cdr3_aa: CASSTPGGLSSYEQYF
cdr3_nt: TGTGCCAGCAGCACTCCCGGTGGGTTGTCCTCCTACGAGCAGTACTTC

v_call: TRBV6-5
clone_size: -
d_call: TRBD2
j_call: TRBJ2-1
cdr3_aa: CASKWAGGQEQFF
cdr3_nt: TGTGCCAGCAAATGGGCGGGAGGTCAGGAGCAGTTCTTC

v_call: TRBV2
clone_size: -
d_call: -
j_call: TRBJ2-7
cdr3_aa: CASRLVDEQYF
cdr3_nt: TGTGCCAGCAGGCTAGTGGACGAGCAGTACTTC

v_call: TRBV11-2
clone_size: -
d_call: TRBD1
j_call: TRBJ2-3
cdr3_aa: CASSFPDRVGDTQYF
cdr3_nt: TGTGCCAGCAGCTTCCCGGACAGGGTTGGAGATACGCAGTATTTT

v_call: TRBV6-5
clone_size: -
d_call: -
j_call: TRBJ1-1
cdr3_aa: CASSYHGTNTEAFF
cdr3_nt: TGTGCCAGCAGTTATCACGGAACGAACACTGAAGCTTTCTTT